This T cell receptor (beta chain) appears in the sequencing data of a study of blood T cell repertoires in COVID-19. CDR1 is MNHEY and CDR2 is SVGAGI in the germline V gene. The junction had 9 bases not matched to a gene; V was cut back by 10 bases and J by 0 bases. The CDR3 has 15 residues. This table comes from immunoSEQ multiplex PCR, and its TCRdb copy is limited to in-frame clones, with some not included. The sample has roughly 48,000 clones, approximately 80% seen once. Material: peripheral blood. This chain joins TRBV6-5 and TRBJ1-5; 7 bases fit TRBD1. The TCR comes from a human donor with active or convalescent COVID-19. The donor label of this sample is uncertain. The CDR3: CATLDRLYSNQPQHF. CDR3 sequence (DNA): TGTGCCACCCTGGACAGGCTCTATAGCAATCAGCCCCAGCATTTT.